The following is a TCR beta chain sequence with its context. This clonotype was counted many times. Its antigen is still unknown. Base qualities were left out, and no much larger clone turns up one base away. TCR beta CDR3 regions were amplified from RNA transcripts. For the first round of RT-PCR on the TCR CDR3, the HTBI primer set was used together with the Qiagen OneStep RT-PCR kit. The libraries were constructed in a second round of multiplex PCR and then size-selected and purified. Libraries were sequenced paired-end with 100 bp reads on an Illumina HiSeq2000. The study's own analysis went as follows. SOAPnuke was used to process the raw data, removing reads that contained adapters or uncalled bases, had a mean Phred below 15, or lacked an exact match to the constant primer or identifier. High-quality paired reads were merged with COPE v1.2.5, and unique nucleotide sequences were defined as clonotypes. MiTCR v1.1 was used to align the clonotypes against IMGT TRBV, TRBD and TRBJ reference segments. Analysis was restricted to V-J combinations with a frequency above 0.0001, which covered 98% to 99.2% of repertoires. A TCS score was defined as the ratio between F50 (clonal expansion) and ExV (chaos), using BLOSUM62-based TCRdist between CDR3 peptides within each V-J. Welch's t-statistics and random forest reduced just over 500 V-J features to fewer than 15, which were used in a naive Bayes classifier (R e1071). Using fastp trimming at Q25 and MiXCR clonotype assembly, TCRdb reanalyzed the public sequencing data and kept in-frame beta chains. One record per CDR3 amino acid sequence lists the most common genes and DNA. TCRdb, not the authors, supplied the V and J calls. This sample has around 540,000 distinct CDR3 sequences in its table, and under 60% of those were observed once. The top ten clones comprise 6.5% to 9% of the sample.

This entry comes from a study of T cells in Graves' hyperthyroidism and ophthalmopathy (dated by TCRdb to 2018 to 2020). Regarding the complete study: A discovery cohort of about a hundred patients, approximately 45 with Graves' ophthalmopathy and approximately 55 with stable Graves' hyperthyroidism, was used to find distinguishing TCR V-J signatures. Prospective prediction of ophthalmopathy was tested in an independent validation cohort consisting of 18 hyperthyroidism patients and about 17 patients who later progressed to ophthalmopathy. In about 6 Graves' hyperthyroidism patients, the study also compared T-cell repertoires from thyroid tissue with T-cell repertoires from blood. For training and testing, the 100 or so patients in the discovery cohort were randomly divided in a 7:3 ratio. Following sampling, methimazole starting at 30 mg daily was given to hyperthyroidism patients, and high-dose intravenous methylprednisolone was given to ophthalmopathy patients. TCR Vbeta CDR3 sequencing of 120 to 150 peripheral blood samples (43 ophthalmopathy, roughly 72 hyperthyroidism and 17 progressor patients) is reported in the paper. Broader findings and caveats from the paper: In cross-validation, a model built on a 13 V-J signature told ophthalmopathy apart from stable hyperthyroidism with 85% to 90% sensitivity and about 81% specificity, and in testing the same model reached 80%/75%. Most expanded thyroid clonotypes (frequency above 0.001) were also detected in blood, a finding suggesting that blood repertoires may reflect thyroid immune responses. Sample size was not statistically predetermined, and investigators were not blinded to group allocation. In validation, progression to ophthalmopathy was predicted by the model with 70.59% sensitivity and 72.22% specificity, a median of about 6 months before onset.

Stable Graves' hyperthyroidism was defined as the absence of progression to ophthalmopathy over 18 months of follow-up. Hyperthyroidism patients were aged 18 to 65 years and newly diagnosed, with disease duration of less than 2 months. Patients with uncontrolled infections, other autoimmune diseases, pregnancy or lactation were excluded. Diagnoses were based on clinical symptoms, serum thyroxine and TRAb, thyroid ultrasound and orbital computed tomography. Total RNA was extracted using Trizol reagent, and RNA quality was assessed on an Agilent 2100 Bioanalyzer. Including the terminal cysteine and phenylalanine, the CDR3 comprises 16 residues. Only the CDR3 region is kept as DNA, spanning 48 bases read in frame from base 1. V is cut by 5 bases and J by 5 bases, and the space between the germline ends is 21 bases. The germline V gene specifies SGHTA as CDR1 and FQGNSA as CDR2.

This sequence was found in a woman between 18 and 30 years old with Graves' hyperthyroidism. Donor details come from another sample of the same person, matched by shared clones. Recombination linked TRBV7-2 to TRBJ2-5, with no reliable assignment of the D segment. Material: peripheral blood or thyroid tissue (not recorded which). Here is the DNA: TGTGCCAGCAGCCGGTGGGGTTCGGCACGACGGGAGACCCAGTACTTC. It translates to CASSRWGSARRETQYF.